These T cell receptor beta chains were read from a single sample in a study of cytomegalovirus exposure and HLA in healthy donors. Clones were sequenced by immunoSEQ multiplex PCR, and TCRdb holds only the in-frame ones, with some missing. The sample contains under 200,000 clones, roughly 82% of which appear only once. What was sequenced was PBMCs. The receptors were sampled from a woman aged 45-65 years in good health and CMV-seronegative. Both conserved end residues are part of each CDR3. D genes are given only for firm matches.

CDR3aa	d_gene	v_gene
CASGTSGRREQYF	TRBD2	TRBV19
CASSINRDQPQHF	-	TRBV19
CASSATYEQYF	-	TRBV2
CASSPRRGDRSNYGYTF	TRBD1	TRBV7-6
CASNPGQGVLPQHF	TRBD1	TRBV2
CASSRSRDTEAFF	-	TRBV6-5
CASKAQANTEAFF	-	TRBV10-1
CSAKPRGTAFF	-	TRBV20-1
CAISEGLVEQFF	TRBD2	TRBV10-3
CASSLTHGNTIYF	-	TRBV18
CASGESAAQETQYF	-	TRBV9
CASSPQTGGSEKLFF	TRBD1	TRBV6-1
CASSPSSNQPQHF	-	TRBV5-5
CASSLGASGDVYEQYF	TRBD2	TRBV5-1
CASSFRDRGRKTQYF	TRBD1	TRBV28
CASSQDVADYYNEQFF	-	TRBV4-3
CASSAEFGGAQPQHF	-	TRBV2
CASSVRGGGNEKLFF	-	TRBV9
CASSFGQGETQYF	TRBD1	TRBV5-1
CSVARTSGDTGELFF	TRBD2	TRBV29-1
CSVGLRTASYEQYF	-	TRBV29-1
CASSMRLAGPGANVLTF	TRBD2	TRBV9
CASSWTGGDTGELFF	TRBD1	TRBV5-1
CASSYRGHLSSTDTQYF	-	TRBV5-6
CASNQQGPGEQFF	TRBD1	TRBV2
CASSATGGETEAFF	TRBD1	TRBV5-6
CASTRGGTTYEQYF	-	TRBV28
CASSRQGGYTDTQYF	TRBD2	TRBV27
CASSTTGEDTQYF	TRBD1	TRBV6-4
CASSIGRTGNTEAFF	TRBD1	TRBV19
CASSQASGSLYF	TRBD2	TRBV4-1
CASSLAVSPGANVLTF	-	TRBV5-1
CASRPGQGWEQYF	TRBD1	TRBV28
CASCKRETSTYNEQFF	TRBD2	TRBV9
CASSVQGRNIQYF	-	TRBV2
CASSLPRLAGAPRDTQYF	TRBD2	TRBV28
CASSAQPSVSSYNEQFF	-	TRBV9
CASSPLGNEQFF	-	TRBV28
CASTKTGQGRVREKLFF	TRBD1	TRBV28
CSVGYGTAYEQYF	-	TRBV29-1
CASSLDWGQGPPGELFF	TRBD1	TRBV11-3
CAWRHTGAPSSGANVLTF	TRBD1	TRBV30
CASSPDRGGNTIYF	TRBD1	TRBV18
CATSREPRVNTEAFF	-	TRBV15
CASSLRTVSVYGYTF	-	TRBV19
CASSLGSGRVSEQYF	-	TRBV28
CATSRDQGGYGYTF	TRBD1	TRBV15
CASSLLKGGITEAFF	-	TRBV11-2
CASSPWGQASYEQYF	TRBD1	TRBV7-2
CASSLGQVSTEAFF	-	TRBV28
CASSPQGKIGEAFF	-	TRBV19
CASSQGLGYMNTEAFF	-	TRBV5-1
CATSTGDRGSDETQYF	TRBD1	TRBV15
CASSLGQGASLSYEQYF	TRBD1	TRBV5-1
CASSSIPRDRGEKLFF	TRBD1	TRBV7-4
CASSSGLAGGWQETQYF	TRBD2	TRBV19
CASSSLGNTGELFF	-	TRBV5-1
CASSRSGGPLTGELFF	TRBD2	TRBV7-2